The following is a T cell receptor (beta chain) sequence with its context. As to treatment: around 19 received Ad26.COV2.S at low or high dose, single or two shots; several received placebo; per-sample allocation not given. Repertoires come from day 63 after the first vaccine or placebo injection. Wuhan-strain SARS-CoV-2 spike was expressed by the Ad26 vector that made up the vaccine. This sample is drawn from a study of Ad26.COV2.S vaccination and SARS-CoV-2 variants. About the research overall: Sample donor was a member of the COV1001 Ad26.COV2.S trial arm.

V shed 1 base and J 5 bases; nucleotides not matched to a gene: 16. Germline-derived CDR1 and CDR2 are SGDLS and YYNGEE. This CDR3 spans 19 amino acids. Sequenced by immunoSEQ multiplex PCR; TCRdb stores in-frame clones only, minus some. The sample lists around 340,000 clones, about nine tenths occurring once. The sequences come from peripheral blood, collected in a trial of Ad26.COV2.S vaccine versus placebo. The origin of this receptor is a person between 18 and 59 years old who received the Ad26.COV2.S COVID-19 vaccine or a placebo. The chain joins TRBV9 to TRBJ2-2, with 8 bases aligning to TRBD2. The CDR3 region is CASSVHEGGAGGRTGELFF. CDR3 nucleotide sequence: TGTGCCAGCAGCGTACACGAGGGAGGGGCGGGGGGTCGAACCGGGGAGCTGTTTTTT.